This entry lists 29 T cell receptor beta chains sequenced from one sample in a study of cytomegalovirus exposure and HLA in healthy donors. Researchers ran the PCR with 60 Vbeta and 13 Jbeta primers. Clones were sequenced by immunoSEQ multiplex PCR, and TCRdb holds only the in-frame ones, with some missing. The sample includes some 180,000 clones, 80% to 85% of them seen just once. Sequenced input: PBMCs. These receptors came from a woman aged 18-29 years in good health and CMV-seronegative.

This sequence joins TRBV27 and TRBJ1-1, with TRBD1 as a possible D gene (6 bases). With 5 bases removed from V and 0 bases from J, the gap between germline ends came to 19 bases. Germline CDR1 is MNHEY and CDR2 is SMNVEV (reference sequence). The CDR3 sequence is 17 residues long. The CDR3 coding sequence is TGTGCCAGCAGTCTACCCATTTACAGGGTAATGAACACTGAAGCTTTCTTT. This translates into CASSLPIYRVMNTEAFF.

This clone appeared a few times. The V gene is TRBV9, the J gene TRBJ1-5, with unresolved D. The CDR3 covers 16 residues. CDR1 is SGDLS and CDR2 is YYNGEE in the germline V gene. The V end lost 0 bases, the J end lost 6 bases, and 16 bases lay between the germline ends. The CDR3: CASSVGPDLNGQPQHF. The DNA for the CDR3 is TGTGCCAGCAGCGTAGGGCCAGACTTAAACGGTCAGCCCCAGCATTTT. The variable domain in full, completed from reference TRBV9 and TRBJ1-5, reads DSGVTQTPKHLITATGQRVTLRCSPRSGDLSVYWYQQSLDQGLQFLIQYYNGEERAKGNILERFSAQQFPDLHSELNLSSLELGDSALYFCASSVGPDLNGQPQHFGDGTRLSIL.

Notes on this clone: Its ends do not fully match the called genes, so a read error is possible. The chain couples TRBV6-5 to TRBJ1-3; possibly TRBD1 for D (6 bases). The CDR3 sequence is 15 residues long. CDR1 is MNHEY, CDR2 SVGAGI, per germline. CDR3 coding DNA: TGTGCCAGCAGTTACGACAGGACTTCTGGAGACACCATATATTTT. Its translation is CASSYDRTSGDTIYF.

The chain has TRBV5-6 and TRBJ2-7; 12 nucleotides agree with TRBD2. Germline CDR1 reads SGHDT; CDR2 reads YYEEEE. The CDR3 extends over 18 amino acids. J was trimmed by 4 bases and V by 0 bases; bases with no gene match: 11. CDR3 sequence reads: CASSLGGLAGSHSYEQYV. The CDR3 region has the DNA TGTGCCAGCAGCTTGGGAGGACTAGCGGGAAGTCATTCATACGAGCAGTACGTC.

V is TRBV19 and J is TRBJ1-3; D is undetermined. The V gene's germline CDR1 is LNHDA and CDR2 SQIVND (reference sequence). The CDR3 loop spans 14 amino acids. V was clipped by 1 base and J by 0 bases, with 4 bases between them. The CDR3 DNA is TGTGCCAGTAGTATAGCCTACTCTGGAAACACCATATATTTT. This codes for CASSIAYSGNTIYF.

This clone turned up a few times. As DNA, the CDR3 is TGTGCCAGCGTTAGAGGGACAGGGATCTACGAGCAGTACGTC. Amino acid sequence: CASVRGTGIYEQYV. The chain links TRBV6-1 to TRBJ2-7; 9 bases line up with TRBD1. The length of the CDR3 is 14 residues. In germline, CDR1 is MNHNS, CDR2 SASEGT. Unmatched junction bases numbered 8, after V lost 8 bases and J lost 3 bases.

V usage is TRBV30 and J usage is TRBJ1-1; D is possibly TRBD1 (6 bases). The CDR3 covers 18 residues. V lost 0 bases, J lost 1 base, and 21 bases lay in between. Germline values: CDR1 GTSNPN, CDR2 SVGIG (reference sequence). CDR3 sequence (DNA): TGTGCCTGGAGTGTAAAAAGGGCAGGGGTCTTAAGGAACACTGAAGCTTTCTTT. It encodes CAWSVKRAGVLRNTEAFF.

This clone appeared once. This sequence joins TRBV5-4 and TRBJ2-6, with D tentatively TRBD2 (6 bases). Germline V gives CDR1 SGHNT, CDR2 YYREEE (reference sequence). This CDR3 contains 19 residues. V was trimmed by 0 bases and J by 0 bases, leaving 16 bases between them. The CDR3 region has the DNA TGTGCCAGCAGCTTGGGAACGGGACTGACGAGCTCTGGGGCCAACGTCCTGACTTTC. Translation: CASSLGTGLTSSGANVLTF.

V usage is TRBV6-5 and J usage is TRBJ2-3; possible D gene TRBD1, 5 bases. The CDR3 spans 14 residues. Trimming stripped 6 bases from V and 0 bases from J, with 10 bases between. Germline CDR1 and CDR2: MNHEY and SVGAGI. The CDR3 is CASSPRQSTDTQYF. The CDR3 DNA reads TGTGCCAGCAGCCCGCGACAGAGCACAGATACGCAGTATTTT.

This chain joins TRBV14 and TRBJ2-1; 10 bases agree with TRBD1. Germline V gene lookup returns CDR1 SGHDN and CDR2 FVKESK. CDR3 length: 14 residues. The V gene end was trimmed by 4 bases and the J gene end by 3 bases; junction bases not matched to a gene: 0. The CDR3 is CASSRTGGYNEQFF. The CDR3 region has the DNA TGTGCCAGCAGCCGGACAGGGGGCTACAATGAGCAGTTCTTC. Looking up the rest from reference TRBV14 and TRBJ2-1 gives the full variable domain: EAGVTQFPSHSVIEKGQTVTLRCDPISGHDNLYWYRRVMGKEIKFLLHFVKESKQDESGMPNNRFLAERTGGTYSTLKVQPAELEDSGVYFCASSRTGGYNEQFFGPGTRLTVL.

The V gene is TRBV7-9, the J gene TRBJ2-2, with D possibly matching TRBD1 (6 bases). V lost 5 bases and J 1 base, leaving 11 bases between the germline ends. CDR1 is SEHNR, CDR2 FQNEAQ, per germline (reference sequence). There are 15 residues in the CDR3. The CDR3 DNA sequence: TGTGCCAGCAGCCCTTGGACAGAGAACACCGGGGAGCTGTTTTTT. It translates to CASSPWTENTGELFF. The complete variable domain, with remaining parts taken from reference TRBV7-9 and TRBJ2-2, reads DTGVSQNPRHKITKRGQNVTFRCDPISEHNRLYWYRQTLGQGPEFLTYFQNEAQLEKSRLLSDRFSAERPKGSFSTLEIQRTEQGDSAMYLCASSPWTENTGELFFGEGSRLTVL.

The chain carries TRBV6-5 and TRBJ1-5, with 11 bases fitting TRBD1. There are 15 residues in the CDR3. V shed 8 bases and J 10 bases; nucleotides not matched to a gene: 13. Germline CDR1 is MNHEY and CDR2 is SVGAGI. The CDR3 region has the DNA TGTGCCAGCGCCTCCGGACAGGGGGCTATTCGACCCCAGCATTTT. It specifies CASASGQGAIRPQHF.

Many counts were recorded for this clone. The chain carries TRBV7-9 and TRBJ2-2; no definite D call. CDR3 length: 17 residues. Germline V gene data show CDR1 as SEHNR and CDR2 as FQNEAQ (reference sequence). Trimming took off 6 bases at V and 0 bases at J, with 17 bases between the two ends. The CDR3 region has the DNA TGTGCCAGCAGTTACCCATCGACGGCGGCGAACACCGGGGAGCTGTTTTTT. This translates into CASSYPSTAANTGELFF.

Concerning this clone: Other DNA sequences of this sample code for an identical CDR3. This chain uses TRBV10-3 with TRBJ1-1; no clear D. The CDR3 contains 13 residues. Germline-derived CDR1 and CDR2 are ENHRY and SYGVKD. The V gene lost 4 bases and the J gene lost 1 base, with 7 bases spanning the gap. Here the CDR3 DNA reads TGTGCCATCAGTGGTAACAGGAACACTGAAGCTTTCTTT. It codes for CAISGNRNTEAFF.

The chain combines TRBV6-5 with TRBJ1-5, with 12 bases lining up with TRBD1. This CDR3 region has 14 residues. Trimming removed 6 bases from V and 7 bases from J; junction bases left unmatched: 4. Germline V gene data show CDR1 as MNHEY and CDR2 as SVGAGI. This chain's CDR3 is CASSRGTGGQPQHF. CDR3 nucleotide sequence: TGTGCCAGCAGCCGGGGGACAGGGGGCCAGCCCCAGCATTTT.

The CDR3 spells CASSAHIAPQETQYF. The CDR3 DNA reads TGTGCCAGCAGCGCCCACATAGCCCCTCAAGAGACCCAGTACTTC. The rearrangement joins TRBV9 to TRBJ2-5; D is uncertain. The CDR3 length is 15 residues. Trimming removed 3 bases from V and 2 bases from J, with 14 bases in between. Per germline, CDR1 SGDLS and CDR2 YYNGEE.

The chain is built from TRBV5-6 and TRBJ2-1; tentative D call: TRBD1 (6 bases). Per the germline V gene, CDR1 is SGHDT and CDR2 is YYEEEE. This CDR3 contains 16 residues. Trimming left V 4 bases short and J 9 bases short, with 23 bases between. CDR3 residues: CASSHIGSTGTIEQFF. The CDR3 region has the DNA TGTGCCAGCAGCCATATAGGGTCGACAGGTACAATTGAGCAGTTCTTC.

This sequence joins TRBV5-1 and TRBJ2-3, with 9 positions matching TRBD2. CDR1 SGHRS and CDR2 YFSETQ come from the germline V gene. The ends lost 0 bases at V and 2 bases at J; junction bases unmatched: 4. The CDR3 spans 16 residues. The CDR3 nucleotides are TGCGCCAGCAGCTTGGAGGGCGGGAGGGCCACAGATACGCAGTATTTT. Its protein is CASSLEGGRATDTQYF. Looking up the rest from reference TRBV5-1 and TRBJ2-3 gives the full variable domain: KAGVTQTPRYLIKTRGQQVTLSCSPISGHRSVSWYQQTPGQGLQFLFEYFSETQRNKGNFPGRFSGRQFSNSRSEMNVSTLELGDSALYLCASSLEGGRATDTQYFGPGTRLTVL.

The chain combines TRBV7-9 with TRBJ2-2; 7 nucleotides line up with TRBD2. CDR3 length: 18 residues. Losses at the gene ends were 1 base for V and 0 bases for J; bases not matched to a gene: 8. In germline, CDR1 is SEHNR, CDR2 FQNEAQ (reference sequence). CDR3 residues: CASSLEVLAVSNTGELFF. CDR3 DNA: TGTGCCAGCAGCTTAGAGGTCCTAGCGGTTTCGAACACCGGGGAGCTGTTTTTT.

V gene TRBV4-1 combines with J gene TRBJ2-5; TRBD2 matches 12 bases. Germline V gene sequence: CDR1 MGHRA, CDR2 YSYEKL. This CDR3 comprises 15 residues. V lost 4 bases and J lost 4; bases outside the gene matches: 4. CDR3 protein: CASSLAGLAGETQYF. The CDR3 coding sequence is TGCGCCAGCAGCCTGGCGGGACTAGCGGGAGAGACCCAGTACTTC.

This chain connects TRBV6-5 to TRBJ1-2, with D uncertain. Germline CDR1 MNHEY, CDR2 SVGAGI. V lost 6 bases and J 0 bases, leaving 11 bases between the germline ends. The CDR3 sequence is 14 residues long. The CDR3 loop reads CASRSYRANYGYTF. The CDR3 DNA is TGTGCCAGCAGATCCTACCGGGCTAACTATGGCTACACCTTC.

V is TRBV15 and J is TRBJ2-2; 13 bases match TRBD2. J gave up 6 bases and V 3 bases, and 10 bases lay outside the gene matches. The germline V gene has CDR1 LNHNV and CDR2 YYDKDF (reference sequence). The CDR3 has 18 amino acids. The CDR3 DNA follows: TGTGCCACCAGCAGGGGCTACCGGACTAGCGGGAGCGCCGGGGAGCTGTTTTTT. Translating it yields CATSRGYRTSGSAGELFF. Variable domain in full (rest from reference TRBV15 and TRBJ2-2): DAMVIQNPRYQVTQFGKPVTLSCSQTLNHNVMYWYQQKSSQAPKLLFHYYDKDFNNEADTPDNFQSRRPNTSFCFLDIRSPGLGDTAMYLCATSRGYRTSGSAGELFFGEGSRLTVL.

This sequence joins TRBV4-1 and TRBJ2-1, with D possibly matching TRBD1 (5 bases). V was trimmed by 0 bases and J by 9 bases, leaving 12 bases between them. The CDR3 covers 14 residues. CDR1 MGHRA and CDR2 YSYEKL come from the germline V gene. Here the CDR3 reads CASSQDKSGAEQFF. The CDR3 DNA is TGCGCCAGCAGCCAAGATAAAAGTGGGGCTGAGCAGTTCTTC.

The gene calls are TRBV5-4 and TRBJ2-5, with D unresolved. The CDR3 sequence is 13 residues long. Germline lookup yields CDR1 SGHNT and CDR2 YYREEE (reference sequence). The V end was cut by 0 bases, the J end by 3 bases, with 6 bases between. CDR3 protein: CASSLVSEETQYF. CDR3 nucleotide sequence: TGTGCCAGCAGCTTGGTATCCGAAGAGACCCAGTACTTC.

CDR3 nucleotides: TGTGCCAGCTTCCACCGGGGAACAGATACGCAGTATTTT. Translation gives CASFHRGTDTQYF. The chain has TRBV18 and TRBJ2-3, with D maybe TRBD2 (5 bases). CDR1 and CDR2 (germline): KGHSH, LQKENI. This CDR3 region has 13 residues. Deletions cut 7 bases from V and 3 bases from J, with 11 bases between.

This clone was counted between two and nine times. This rearrangement joins TRBV7-9 to TRBJ1-1; 10 positions match TRBD1. V gave up 5 bases and J gave up 6 bases; unmatched junction bases: 3. In germline, CDR1 is SEHNR, CDR2 FQNEAQ (reference sequence). This CDR3 spans 13 amino acids. CDR3 residues: CASSPTGGSEAFF. As DNA, the CDR3 is TGTGCCAGCAGCCCGACAGGGGGCTCTGAAGCTTTCTTT.

The V call is TRBV18, the J call TRBJ2-7; TRBD2 matches 16 bases. CDR3 length: 16 amino acids. CDR1 and CDR2 (germline): KGHSH, LQKENI. The ends lost 4 bases at V and 4 bases at J; junction bases unmatched: 4. CDR3 protein: CASSQGTSGRGYEQYF. The CDR3, as DNA: TGTGCCAGCTCACAAGGGACTAGCGGGAGGGGTTACGAGCAGTACTTC.

This chain uses TRBV30 with TRBJ2-3; TRBD2 might be the D (5 bases). Trimming left V 5 bases short and J 5 bases short, with 17 bases between. CDR3 length: 14 residues. The germline V gene encodes CDR1 GTSNPN and CDR2 SVGIG (reference sequence). The CDR3 DNA is TGTGCCTGGGGGTCGAGCGGAGCCCGAGATACGCAGTATTTT. Translating it yields CAWGSSGARDTQYF.

The rearrangement links TRBV15 to TRBJ1-2, with 9 bases fitting TRBD1. Germline CDR1 is LNHNV and CDR2 is YYDKDF (reference sequence). CDR3 length: 15 amino acids. J lost 7 bases, V lost 5 bases, and 11 bases had no gene match. The CDR3 protein is CATSPRDREAPGYTF. The CDR3 nucleotides read TGTGCCACCAGCCCCCGGGACAGGGAGGCTCCTGGCTACACCTTC.